This TCR beta chain was recovered during a study of blood T cell repertoires in COVID-19. About the research overall: PBMCs, B-cell-depleted T cells, or T cells were the source of the cDNA or gDNA that made up the material.

Libraries were prepared by immunoSEQ multiplex PCR; TCRdb keeps only in-frame clonotypes and omits some of them. This sample carries 250,000 to 350,000 clones, more than 70% of them seen once, and the ten largest clones take 1% to 1.5%. CDR3 length: 17 residues. V was clipped by 5 bases and J by 0 bases; unmatched bases: 8. Germline V lookup: CDR1 MNHEY, CDR2 SVGEGT. The sample was peripheral blood. The chain carries TRBV6-2 or TRBV6-3 and TRBJ2-7, with 12 nucleotides matching TRBD2. This TCR was recovered from a woman in her 50s with acute or convalescent COVID-19. Written as DNA, the CDR3 is TGTGCCAGCAGTCCGATCACTAGCGGGAGGCCCTCCTACGAGCAGTACTTC. It encodes CASSPITSGRPSYEQYF.